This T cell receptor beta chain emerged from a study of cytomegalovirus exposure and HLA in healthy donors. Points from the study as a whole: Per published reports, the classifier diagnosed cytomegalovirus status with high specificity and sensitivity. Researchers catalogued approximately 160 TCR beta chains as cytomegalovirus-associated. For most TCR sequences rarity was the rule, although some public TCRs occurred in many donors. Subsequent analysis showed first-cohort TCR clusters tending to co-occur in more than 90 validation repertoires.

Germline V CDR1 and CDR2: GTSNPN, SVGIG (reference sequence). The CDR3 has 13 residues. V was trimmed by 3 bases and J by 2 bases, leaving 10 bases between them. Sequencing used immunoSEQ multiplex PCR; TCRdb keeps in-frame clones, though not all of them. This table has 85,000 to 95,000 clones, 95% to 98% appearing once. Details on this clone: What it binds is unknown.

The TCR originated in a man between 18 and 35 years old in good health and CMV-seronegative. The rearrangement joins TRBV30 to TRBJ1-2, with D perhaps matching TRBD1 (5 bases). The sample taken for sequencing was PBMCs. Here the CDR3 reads CAWRQAINYGYTF. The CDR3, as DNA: TGTGCCTGGAGACAGGCAATAAACTATGGCTACACCTTC.